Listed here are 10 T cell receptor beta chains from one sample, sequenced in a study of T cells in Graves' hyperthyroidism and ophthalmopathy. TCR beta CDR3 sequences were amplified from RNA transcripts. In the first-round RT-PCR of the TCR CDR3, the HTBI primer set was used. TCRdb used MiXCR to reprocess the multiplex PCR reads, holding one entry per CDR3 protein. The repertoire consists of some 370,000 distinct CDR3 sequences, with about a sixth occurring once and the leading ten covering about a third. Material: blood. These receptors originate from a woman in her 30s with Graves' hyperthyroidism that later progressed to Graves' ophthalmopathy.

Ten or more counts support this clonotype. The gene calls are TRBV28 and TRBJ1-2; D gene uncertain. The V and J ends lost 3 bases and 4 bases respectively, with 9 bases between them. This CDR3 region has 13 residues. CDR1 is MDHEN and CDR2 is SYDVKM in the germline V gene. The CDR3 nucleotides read TGTGCCAGCAGTTTGCGCAGCAGCTATGGCTACACCTTC. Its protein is CASSLRSSYGYTF.

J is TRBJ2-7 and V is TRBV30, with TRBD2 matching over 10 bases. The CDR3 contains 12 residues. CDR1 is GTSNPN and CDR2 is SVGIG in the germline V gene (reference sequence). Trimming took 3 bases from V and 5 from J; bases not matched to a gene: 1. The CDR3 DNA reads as TGTGCCTGGAGCGGACTAGCGGACGAGCAGTACTTC. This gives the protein CAWSGLADEQYF.

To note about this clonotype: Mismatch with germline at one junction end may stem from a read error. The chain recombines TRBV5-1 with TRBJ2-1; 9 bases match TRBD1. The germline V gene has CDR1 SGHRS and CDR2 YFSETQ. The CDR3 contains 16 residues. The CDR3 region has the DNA TGCGCCAGCAGCTTGGAGGGACAGGGCTTCTACAATGAGCCGTTCTTC. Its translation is CASSLEGQGFYNEPFF.

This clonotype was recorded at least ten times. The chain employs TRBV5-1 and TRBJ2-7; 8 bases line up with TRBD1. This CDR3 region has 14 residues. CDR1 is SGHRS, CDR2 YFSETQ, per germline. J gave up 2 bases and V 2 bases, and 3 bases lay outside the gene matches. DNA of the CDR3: TGCGCCAGCAGCTTTTCGACAGGGGCCTACGAGCAGTACTTC. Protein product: CASSFSTGAYEQYF.

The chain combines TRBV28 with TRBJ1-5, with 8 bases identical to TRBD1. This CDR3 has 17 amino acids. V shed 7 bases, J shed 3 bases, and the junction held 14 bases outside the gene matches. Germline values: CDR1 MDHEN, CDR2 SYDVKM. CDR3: CASTTDRVGGYNQPQHF. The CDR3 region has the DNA TGTGCCAGCACCACGGACAGGGTGGGGGGTTACAATCAGCCCCAGCATTTT.

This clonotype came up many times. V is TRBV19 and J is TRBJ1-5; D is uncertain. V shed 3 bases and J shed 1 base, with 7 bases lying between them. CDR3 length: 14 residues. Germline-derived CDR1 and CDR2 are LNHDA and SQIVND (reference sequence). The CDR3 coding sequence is TGTGCCAGTAGTATTACCGGGAGCAATCAGCCCCAGCATTTT. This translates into CASSITGSNQPQHF.

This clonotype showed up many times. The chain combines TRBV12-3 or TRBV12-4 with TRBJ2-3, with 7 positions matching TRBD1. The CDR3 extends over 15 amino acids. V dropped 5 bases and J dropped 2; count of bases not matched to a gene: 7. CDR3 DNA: TGTGCCAGCAGTCCATGGGACAGTGCCACAGATACGCAGTATTTT. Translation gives CASSPWDSATDTQYF.

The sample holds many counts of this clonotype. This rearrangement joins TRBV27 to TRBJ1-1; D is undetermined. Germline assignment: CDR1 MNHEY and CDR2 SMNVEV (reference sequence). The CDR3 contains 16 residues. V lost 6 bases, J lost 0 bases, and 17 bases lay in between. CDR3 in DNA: TGTGCCAGCAGCGTAGGAGGCGGGCAAATGAACACTGAAGCTTTCTTT. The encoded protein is CASSVGGGQMNTEAFF.

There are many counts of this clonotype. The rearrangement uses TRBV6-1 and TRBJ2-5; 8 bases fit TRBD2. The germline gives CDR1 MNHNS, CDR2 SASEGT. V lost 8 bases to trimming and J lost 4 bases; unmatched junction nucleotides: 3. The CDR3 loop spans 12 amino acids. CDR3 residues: CASAAGGETQYF. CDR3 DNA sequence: TGTGCCAGCGCGGCGGGAGGAGAGACCCAGTACTTC.

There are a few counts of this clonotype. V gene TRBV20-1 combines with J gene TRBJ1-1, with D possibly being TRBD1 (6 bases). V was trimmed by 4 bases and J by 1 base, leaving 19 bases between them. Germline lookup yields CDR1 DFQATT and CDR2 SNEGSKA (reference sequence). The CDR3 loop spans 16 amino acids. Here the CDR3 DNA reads TGCAGTGCTAACCCCCCCCGGGGACAACAGAACACTGAAGCTTTCTTT. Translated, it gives CSANPPRGQQNTEAFF.